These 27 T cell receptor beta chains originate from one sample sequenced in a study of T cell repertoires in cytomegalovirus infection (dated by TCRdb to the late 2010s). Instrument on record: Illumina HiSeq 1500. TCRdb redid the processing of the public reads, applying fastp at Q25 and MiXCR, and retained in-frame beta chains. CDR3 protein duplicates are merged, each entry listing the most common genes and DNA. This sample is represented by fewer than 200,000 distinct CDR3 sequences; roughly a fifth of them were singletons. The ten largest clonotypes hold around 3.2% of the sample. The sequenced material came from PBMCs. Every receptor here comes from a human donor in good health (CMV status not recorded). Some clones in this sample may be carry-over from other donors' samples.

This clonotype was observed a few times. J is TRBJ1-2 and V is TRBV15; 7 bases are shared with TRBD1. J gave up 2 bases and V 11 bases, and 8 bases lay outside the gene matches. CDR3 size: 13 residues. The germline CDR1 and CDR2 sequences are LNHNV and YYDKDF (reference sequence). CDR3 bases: TGTGCCCTGAGGGGGACAGTAAACTATGGCTACACCTTC. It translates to CALRGTVNYGYTF.

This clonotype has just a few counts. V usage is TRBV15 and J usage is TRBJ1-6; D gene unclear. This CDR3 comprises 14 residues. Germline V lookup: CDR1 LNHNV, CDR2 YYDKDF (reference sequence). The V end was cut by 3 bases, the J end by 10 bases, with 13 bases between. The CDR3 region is CATSREMGFSPLHF. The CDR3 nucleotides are TGTGCCACCAGCAGGGAGATGGGGTTCTCACCCCTCCACTTT. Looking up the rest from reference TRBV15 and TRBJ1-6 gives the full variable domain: DAMVIQNPRYQVTQFGKPVTLSCSQTLNHNVMYWYQQKSSQAPKLLFHYYDKDFNNEADTPDNFQSRRPNTSFCFLDIRSPGLGDTAMYLCATSREMGFSPLHFGNGTRLTVT.

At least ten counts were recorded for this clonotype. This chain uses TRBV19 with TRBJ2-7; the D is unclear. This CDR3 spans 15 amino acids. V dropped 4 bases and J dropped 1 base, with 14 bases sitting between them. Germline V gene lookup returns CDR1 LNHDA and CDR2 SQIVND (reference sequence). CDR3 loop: CASSNRLMASYEQYF. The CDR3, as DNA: TGTGCCAGTAGTAATCGGCTTATGGCGTCCTACGAGCAGTACTTC.

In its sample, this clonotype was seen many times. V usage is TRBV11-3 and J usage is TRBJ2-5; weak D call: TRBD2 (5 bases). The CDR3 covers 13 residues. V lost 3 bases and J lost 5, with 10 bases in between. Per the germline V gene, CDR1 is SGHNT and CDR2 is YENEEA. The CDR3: CASSLQTGETQYF. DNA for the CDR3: TGTGCCAGCAGCTTGCAGACGGGGGAGACCCAGTACTTC.

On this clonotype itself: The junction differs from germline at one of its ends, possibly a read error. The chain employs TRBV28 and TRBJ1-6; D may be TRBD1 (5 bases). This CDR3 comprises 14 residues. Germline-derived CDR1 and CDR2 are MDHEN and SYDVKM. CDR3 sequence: CDSSTPGSHSPLHF. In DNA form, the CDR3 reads TGTGACAGCAGTACCCCAGGGTCCCATTCACCCCTCCACTTT.

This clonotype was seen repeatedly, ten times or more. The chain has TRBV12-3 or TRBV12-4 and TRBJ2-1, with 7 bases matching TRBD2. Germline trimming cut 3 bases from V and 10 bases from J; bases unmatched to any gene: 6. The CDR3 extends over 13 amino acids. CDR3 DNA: TGTGCCAGCAGTTTTACTGAAGCGGGGGAGCAGTTCTTC. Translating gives CASSFTEAGEQFF.

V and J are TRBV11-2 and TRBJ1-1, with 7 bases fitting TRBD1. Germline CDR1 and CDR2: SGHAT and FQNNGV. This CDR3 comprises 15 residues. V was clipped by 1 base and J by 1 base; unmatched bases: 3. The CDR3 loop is CASSLVRGPNTEAFF. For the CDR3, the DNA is TGTGCCAGCAGCTTAGTAAGGGGGCCGAACACTGAAGCTTTCTTT.

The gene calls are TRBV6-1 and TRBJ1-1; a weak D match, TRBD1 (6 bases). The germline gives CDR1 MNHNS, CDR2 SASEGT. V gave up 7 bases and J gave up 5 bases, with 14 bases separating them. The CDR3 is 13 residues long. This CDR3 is CASNLGAGTEAFF. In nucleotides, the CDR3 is TGTGCCAGCAACCTGGGGGCAGGAACTGAAGCTTTCTTT.

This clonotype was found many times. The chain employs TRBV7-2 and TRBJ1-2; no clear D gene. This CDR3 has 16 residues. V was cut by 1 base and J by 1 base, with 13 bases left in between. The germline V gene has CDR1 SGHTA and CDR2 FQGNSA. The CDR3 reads CASSLDSTNVNYGYTF. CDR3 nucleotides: TGTGCCAGCAGCTTAGACAGCACCAACGTTAACTATGGCTACACCTTC.

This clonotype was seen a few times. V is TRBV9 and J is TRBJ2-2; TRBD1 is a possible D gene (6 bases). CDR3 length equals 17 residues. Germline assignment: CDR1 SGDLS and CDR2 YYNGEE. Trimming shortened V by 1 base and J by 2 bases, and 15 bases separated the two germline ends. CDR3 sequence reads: CASSVTTGSLNTGELFF. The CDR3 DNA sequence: TGTGCCAGCAGCGTAACCACAGGGTCGCTTAACACCGGGGAGCTGTTTTTT.

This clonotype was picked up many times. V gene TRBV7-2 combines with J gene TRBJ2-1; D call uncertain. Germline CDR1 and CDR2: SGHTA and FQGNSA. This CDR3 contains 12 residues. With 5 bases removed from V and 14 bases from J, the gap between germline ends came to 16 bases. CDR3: CASSTVINREFF. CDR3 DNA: TGTGCCAGCAGCACCGTCATCAACCGCGAGTTCTTC.

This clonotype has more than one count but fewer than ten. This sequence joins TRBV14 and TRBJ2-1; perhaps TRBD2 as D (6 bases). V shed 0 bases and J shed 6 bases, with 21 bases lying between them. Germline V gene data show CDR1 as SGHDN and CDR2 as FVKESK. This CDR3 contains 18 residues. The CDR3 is CASSQDLGGLGTSNEQFF. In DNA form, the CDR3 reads TGTGCCAGCAGCCAAGATTTGGGGGGACTGGGGACCTCCAATGAGCAGTTCTTC.

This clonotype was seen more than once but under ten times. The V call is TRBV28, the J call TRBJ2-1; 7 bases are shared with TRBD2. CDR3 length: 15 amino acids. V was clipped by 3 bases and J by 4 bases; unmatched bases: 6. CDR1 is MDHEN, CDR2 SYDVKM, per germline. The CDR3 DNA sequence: TGTGCCAGCAGTTTCGGAGGGAGGGTTTACAATGAGCAGTTCTTC. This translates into CASSFGGRVYNEQFF.

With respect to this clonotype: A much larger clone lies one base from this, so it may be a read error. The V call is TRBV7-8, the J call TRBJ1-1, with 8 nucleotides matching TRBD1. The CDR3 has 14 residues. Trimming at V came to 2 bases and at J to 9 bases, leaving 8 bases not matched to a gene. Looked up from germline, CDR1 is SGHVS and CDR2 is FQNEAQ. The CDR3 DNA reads TGTGCCAGCAGCTTAAACAGGGGGTTGAATAAAGCTTTCTTT. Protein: CASSLNRGLNKAFF.

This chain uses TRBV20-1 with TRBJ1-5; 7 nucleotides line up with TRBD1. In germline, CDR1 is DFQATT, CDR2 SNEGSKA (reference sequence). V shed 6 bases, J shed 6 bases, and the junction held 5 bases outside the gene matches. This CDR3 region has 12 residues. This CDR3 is CSALTGLQPQHF. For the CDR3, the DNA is TGCAGTGCCTTGACAGGGCTTCAGCCCCAGCATTTT.

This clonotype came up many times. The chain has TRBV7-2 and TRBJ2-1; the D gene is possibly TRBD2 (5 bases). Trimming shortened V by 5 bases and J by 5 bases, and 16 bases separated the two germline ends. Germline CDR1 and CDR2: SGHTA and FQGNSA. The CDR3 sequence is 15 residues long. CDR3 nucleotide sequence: TGTGCCAGCAGCCCCACACGGGGTGGAAACAATGAGCAGTTCTTC. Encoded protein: CASSPTRGGNNEQFF.

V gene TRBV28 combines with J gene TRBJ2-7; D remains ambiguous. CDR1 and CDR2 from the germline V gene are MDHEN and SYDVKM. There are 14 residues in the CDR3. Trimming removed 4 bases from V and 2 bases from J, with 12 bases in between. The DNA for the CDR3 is TGTGCCAGCAGTTGGTCAGGCGGTACCTACGAGCAGTACTTC. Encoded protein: CASSWSGGTYEQYF.

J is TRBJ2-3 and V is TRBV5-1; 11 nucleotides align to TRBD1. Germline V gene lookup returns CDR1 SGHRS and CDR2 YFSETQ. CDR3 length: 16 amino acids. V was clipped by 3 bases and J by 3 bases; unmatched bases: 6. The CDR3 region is CASSSEGQGATDTQYF. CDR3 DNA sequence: TGCGCCAGCAGCTCGGAAGGACAGGGGGCTACAGATACGCAGTATTTT. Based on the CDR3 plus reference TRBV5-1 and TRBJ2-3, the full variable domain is KAGVTQTPRYLIKTRGQQVTLSCSPISGHRSVSWYQQTPGQGLQFLFEYFSETQRNKGNFPGRFSGRQFSNSRSEMNVSTLELGDSALYLCASSSEGQGATDTQYFGPGTRLTVL.

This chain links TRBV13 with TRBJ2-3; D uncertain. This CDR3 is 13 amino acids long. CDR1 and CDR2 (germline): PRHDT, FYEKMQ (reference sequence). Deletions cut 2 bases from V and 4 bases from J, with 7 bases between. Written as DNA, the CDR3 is TGTGCCAGCAGCTTAAAAGGACCAGATACGCAGTATTTT. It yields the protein CASSLKGPDTQYF.

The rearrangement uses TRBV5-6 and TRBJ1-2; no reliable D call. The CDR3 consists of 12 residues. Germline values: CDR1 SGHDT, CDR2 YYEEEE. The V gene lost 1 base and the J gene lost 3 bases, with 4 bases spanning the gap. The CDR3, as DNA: TGTGCCAGCAGCTTGATGGACTATGGCTACACCTTC. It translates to CASSLMDYGYTF. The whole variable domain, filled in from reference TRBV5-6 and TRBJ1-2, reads DAGVTQSPTHLIKTRGQQVTLRCSPKSGHDTVSWYQQALGQGPQFIFQYYEEEERQRGNFPDRFSGHQFPNYSSELNVNALLLGDSALYLCASSLMDYGYTFGSGTRLTVV.

CDR3 bases: TGTGCCAGCAGCGGAGGGGTTGGGGAGACCCAGTACTTC. Translation gives CASSGGVGETQYF. This rearrangement joins TRBV12-3 or TRBV12-4 to TRBJ2-5; D may be TRBD2 (6 bases). CDR3 length equals 13 residues. Between the trimmed V and J ends, which lost 6 bases and 5 bases, there was a span of 13 bases.

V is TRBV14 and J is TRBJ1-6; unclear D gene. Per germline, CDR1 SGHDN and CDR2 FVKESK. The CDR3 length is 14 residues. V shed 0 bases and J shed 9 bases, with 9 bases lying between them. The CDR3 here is CASSQEAESSPLHF. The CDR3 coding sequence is TGTGCCAGCAGCCAAGAGGCTGAAAGTTCACCCCTCCACTTT.

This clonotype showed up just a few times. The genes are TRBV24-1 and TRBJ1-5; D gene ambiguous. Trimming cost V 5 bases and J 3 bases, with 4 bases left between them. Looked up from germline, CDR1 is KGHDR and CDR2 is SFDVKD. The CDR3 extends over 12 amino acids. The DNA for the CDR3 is TGTGCCACCAGTGCACCCAATCAGCCCCAGCATTTT. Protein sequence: CATSAPNQPQHF.

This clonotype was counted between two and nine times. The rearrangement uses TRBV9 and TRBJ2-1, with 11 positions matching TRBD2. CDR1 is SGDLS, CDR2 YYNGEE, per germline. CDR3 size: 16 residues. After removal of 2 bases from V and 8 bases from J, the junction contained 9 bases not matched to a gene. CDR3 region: CASSVIATSGTDEQFF. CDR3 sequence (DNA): TGTGCCAGCAGCGTCATCGCGACTAGCGGGACGGATGAGCAGTTCTTC.

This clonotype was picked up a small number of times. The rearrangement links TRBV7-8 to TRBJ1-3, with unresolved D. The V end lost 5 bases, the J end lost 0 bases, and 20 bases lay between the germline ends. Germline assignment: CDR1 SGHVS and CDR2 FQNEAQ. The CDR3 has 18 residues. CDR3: CASSPLSGVFSSGNTIYF. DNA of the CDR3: TGTGCCAGCAGCCCACTTTCCGGGGTTTTCTCCTCTGGAAACACCATATATTTT. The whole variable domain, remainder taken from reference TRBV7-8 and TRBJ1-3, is GAGVSQSPRYKVAKRGQDVALRCDPISGHVSLFWYQQALGQGPEFLTYFQNEAQLDKSGLPSDRFFAERPEGSVSTLKIQRTQQEDSAVYLCASSPLSGVFSSGNTIYFGEGSWLTVV.

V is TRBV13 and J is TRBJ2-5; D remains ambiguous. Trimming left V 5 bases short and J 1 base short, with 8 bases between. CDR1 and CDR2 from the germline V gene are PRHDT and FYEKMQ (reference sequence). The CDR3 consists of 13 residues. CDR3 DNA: TGTGCCAGCAGCCGAAAACCCCAAGAGACCCAGTACTTC. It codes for CASSRKPQETQYF.

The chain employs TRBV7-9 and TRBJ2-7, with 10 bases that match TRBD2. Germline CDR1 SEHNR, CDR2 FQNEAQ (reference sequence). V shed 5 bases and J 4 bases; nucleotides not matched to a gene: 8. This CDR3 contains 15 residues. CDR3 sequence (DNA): TGTGCCAGCAGCCCCAGCGGGGGGGCCTCGTACGAGCAGTACTTC. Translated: CASSPSGGASYEQYF.